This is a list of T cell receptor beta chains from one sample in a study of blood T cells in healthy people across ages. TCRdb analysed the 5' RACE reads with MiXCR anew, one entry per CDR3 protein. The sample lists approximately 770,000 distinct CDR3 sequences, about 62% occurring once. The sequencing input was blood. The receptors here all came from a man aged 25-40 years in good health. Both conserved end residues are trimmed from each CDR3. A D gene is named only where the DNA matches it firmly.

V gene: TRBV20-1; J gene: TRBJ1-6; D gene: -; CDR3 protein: SARPGQNNSPLH
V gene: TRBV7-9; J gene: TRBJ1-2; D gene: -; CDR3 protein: ASSAGNQGYT
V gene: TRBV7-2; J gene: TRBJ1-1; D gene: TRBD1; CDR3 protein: ASSPRQGEAF
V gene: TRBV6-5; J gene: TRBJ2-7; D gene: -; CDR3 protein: ASSQGHEQY
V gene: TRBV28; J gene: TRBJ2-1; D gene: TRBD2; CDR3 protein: ASIGEGTGSSYNEQF
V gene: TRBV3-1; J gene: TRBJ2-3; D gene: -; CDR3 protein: ANSQGTWGDTQY
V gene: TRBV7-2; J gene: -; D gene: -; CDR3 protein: ASSSGRRARLQETQY
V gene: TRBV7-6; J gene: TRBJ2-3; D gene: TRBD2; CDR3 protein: ASSWRGATDTQY
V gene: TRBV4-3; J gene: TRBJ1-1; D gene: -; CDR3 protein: ASSQDPRLNTEAF
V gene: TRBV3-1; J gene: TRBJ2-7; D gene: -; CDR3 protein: ASSPRDKGGYEQY
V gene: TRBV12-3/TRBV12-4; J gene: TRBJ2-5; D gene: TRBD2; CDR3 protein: ASSFGSSGGKETQY
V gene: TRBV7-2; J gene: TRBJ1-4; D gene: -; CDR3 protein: ASSQRTGPGEKLF
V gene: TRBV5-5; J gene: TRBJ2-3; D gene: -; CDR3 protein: ASSSQGVRGDTQY
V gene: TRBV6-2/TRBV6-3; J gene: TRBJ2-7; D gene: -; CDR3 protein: ASSYFLYEQY
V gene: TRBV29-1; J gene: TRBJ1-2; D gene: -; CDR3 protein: SVMGAGINYGYT
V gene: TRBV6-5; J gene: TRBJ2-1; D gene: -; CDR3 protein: ASSYAAGEYNEQF
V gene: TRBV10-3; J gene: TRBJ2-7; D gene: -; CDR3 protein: AISVGREGGYEQY
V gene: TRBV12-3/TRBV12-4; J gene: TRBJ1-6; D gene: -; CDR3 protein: ASSPANRDSPLH
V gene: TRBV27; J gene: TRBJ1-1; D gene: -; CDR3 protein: ASSLMKNTEAF
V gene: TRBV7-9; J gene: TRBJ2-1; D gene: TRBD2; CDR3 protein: AIRRVGARTSGYYNEQF
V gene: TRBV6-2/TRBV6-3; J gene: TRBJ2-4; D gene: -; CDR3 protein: ASSPQGADIQY
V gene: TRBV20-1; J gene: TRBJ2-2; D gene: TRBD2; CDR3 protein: SATQRTSGRDTGELF
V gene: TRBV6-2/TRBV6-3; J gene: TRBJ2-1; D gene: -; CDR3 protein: ASTGLSITYNEQF
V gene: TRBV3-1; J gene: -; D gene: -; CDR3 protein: ASSRSAVGGTRGSYEQY
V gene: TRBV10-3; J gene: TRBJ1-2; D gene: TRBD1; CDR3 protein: AISLGQGTYGYT
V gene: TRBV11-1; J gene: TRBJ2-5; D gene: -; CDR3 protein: ASAPGRALSETQY
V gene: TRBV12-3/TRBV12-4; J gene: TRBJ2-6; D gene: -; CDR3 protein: ATGTESSGANVLT
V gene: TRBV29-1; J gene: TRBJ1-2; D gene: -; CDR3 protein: SVYWTENYGYT
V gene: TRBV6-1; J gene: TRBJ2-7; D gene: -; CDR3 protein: ATLSPGGIRYEQY
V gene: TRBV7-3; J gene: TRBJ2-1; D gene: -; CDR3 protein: ASSPGGTRHNEQF
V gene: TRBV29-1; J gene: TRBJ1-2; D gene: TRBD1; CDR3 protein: SVDRAGGT
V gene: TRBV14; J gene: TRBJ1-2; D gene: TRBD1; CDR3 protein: ASSRGQVYGYT
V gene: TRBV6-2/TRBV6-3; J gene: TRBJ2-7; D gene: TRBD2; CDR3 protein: ASQRGGIGEQY
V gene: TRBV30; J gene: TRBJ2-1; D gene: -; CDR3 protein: AWKREFAGEQF
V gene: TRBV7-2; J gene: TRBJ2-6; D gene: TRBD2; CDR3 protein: ASSLLAGVYSGANVLT
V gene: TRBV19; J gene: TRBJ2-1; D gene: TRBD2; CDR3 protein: ASSEREGYNEQF
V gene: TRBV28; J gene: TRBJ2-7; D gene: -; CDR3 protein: ASVAGTPFPQY
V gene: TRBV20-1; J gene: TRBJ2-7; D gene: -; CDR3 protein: SAIKGTSYEQY
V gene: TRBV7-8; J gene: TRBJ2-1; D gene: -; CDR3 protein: ASSPHEGTLNEQF
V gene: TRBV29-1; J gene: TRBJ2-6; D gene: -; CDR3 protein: SVEAGAGANVLT
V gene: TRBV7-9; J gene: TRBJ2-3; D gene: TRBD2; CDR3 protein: ASTGLAGDAPSDTQY
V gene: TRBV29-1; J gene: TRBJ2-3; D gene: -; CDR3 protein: SVAARTLDTQY
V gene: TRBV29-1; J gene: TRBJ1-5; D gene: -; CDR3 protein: SVAFSNQPQH
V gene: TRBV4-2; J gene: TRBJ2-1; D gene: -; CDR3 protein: ASSQELTLREQF
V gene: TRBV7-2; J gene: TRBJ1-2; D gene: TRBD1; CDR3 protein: ASSLSGTGNYGYT
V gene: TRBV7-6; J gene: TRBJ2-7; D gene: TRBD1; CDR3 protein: ASSLGGQGFREQY
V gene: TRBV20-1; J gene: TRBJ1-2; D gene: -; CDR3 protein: SARDEGPIGYT
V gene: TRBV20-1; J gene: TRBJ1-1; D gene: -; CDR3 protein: SARDPRGDNTEAF
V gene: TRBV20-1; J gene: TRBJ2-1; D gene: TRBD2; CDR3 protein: SATKSLAGVNEQF
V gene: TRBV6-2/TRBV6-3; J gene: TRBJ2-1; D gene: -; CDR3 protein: ASSKHNEQF